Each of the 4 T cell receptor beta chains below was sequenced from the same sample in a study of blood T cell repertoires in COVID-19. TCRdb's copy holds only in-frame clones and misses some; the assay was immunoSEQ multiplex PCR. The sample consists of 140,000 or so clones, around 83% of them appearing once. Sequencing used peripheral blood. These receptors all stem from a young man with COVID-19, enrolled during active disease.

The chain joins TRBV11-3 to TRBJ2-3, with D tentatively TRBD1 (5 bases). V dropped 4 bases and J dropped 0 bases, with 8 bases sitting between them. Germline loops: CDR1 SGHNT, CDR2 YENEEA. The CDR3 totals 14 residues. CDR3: CASSSTASTDTQYF. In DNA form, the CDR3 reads TGTGCCAGCAGCTCGACAGCCAGCACAGATACGCAGTATTTT. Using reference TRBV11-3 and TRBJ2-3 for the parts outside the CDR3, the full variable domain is EAGVVQSPRYKIIEKKQPVAFWCNPISGHNTLYWYLQNLGQGPELLIRYENEEAVDDSQLPKDRFSAERLKGVDSTLKIQPAELGDSAVYLCASSSTASTDTQYFGPGTRLTVL.

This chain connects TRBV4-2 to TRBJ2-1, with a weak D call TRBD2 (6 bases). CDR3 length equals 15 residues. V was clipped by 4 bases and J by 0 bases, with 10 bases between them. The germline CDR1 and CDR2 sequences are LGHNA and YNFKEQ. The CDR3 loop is CASSPTSLSYNEQFF. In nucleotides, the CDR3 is TGTGCCAGCAGCCCAACTAGCCTCTCCTACAATGAGCAGTTCTTC.

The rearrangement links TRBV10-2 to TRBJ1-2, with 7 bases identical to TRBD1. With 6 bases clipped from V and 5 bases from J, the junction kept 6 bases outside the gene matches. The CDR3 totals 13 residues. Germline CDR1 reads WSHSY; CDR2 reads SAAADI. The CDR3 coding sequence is TGCGCCAGCAGGGGACAGACCAGTTATGGCTACACCTTC. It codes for CASRGQTSYGYTF.

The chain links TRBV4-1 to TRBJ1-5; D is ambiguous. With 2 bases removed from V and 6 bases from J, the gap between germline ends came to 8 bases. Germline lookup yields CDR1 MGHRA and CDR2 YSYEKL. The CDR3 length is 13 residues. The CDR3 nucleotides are TGCGCCAGCAGCCAACCCCTCGGTCAGCCCCAGCATTTT. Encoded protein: CASSQPLGQPQHF.